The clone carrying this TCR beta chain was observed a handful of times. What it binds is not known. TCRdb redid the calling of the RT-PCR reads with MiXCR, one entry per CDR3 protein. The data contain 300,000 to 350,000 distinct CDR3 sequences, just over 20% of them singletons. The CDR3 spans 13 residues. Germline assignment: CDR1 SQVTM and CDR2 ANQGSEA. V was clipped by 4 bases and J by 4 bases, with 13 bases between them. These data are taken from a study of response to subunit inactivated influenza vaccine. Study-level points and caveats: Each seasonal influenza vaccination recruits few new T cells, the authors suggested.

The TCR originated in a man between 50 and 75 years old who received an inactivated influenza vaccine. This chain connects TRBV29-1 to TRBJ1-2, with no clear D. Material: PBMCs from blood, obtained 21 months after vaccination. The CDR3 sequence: CSVVGRLSYGYTF. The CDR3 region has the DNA TGCAGCGTTGTGGGCAGGTTGAGCTATGGCTACACCTTC.